The TCR beta chain under discussion was sequenced for a study of blood T cell repertoires in COVID-19. Looking at the study overall: Sites across the United States, Italy and Spain contributed samples from acute and convalescent COVID-19. From T cells, B-cell-depleted T cells, or PBMCs came the material, which was cDNA or gDNA.

The length of the CDR3 is 11 residues. V dropped 11 bases and J dropped 1 base, with 8 bases sitting between them. Germline V gene lookup returns CDR1 SGHAT and CDR2 FQNNGV. Using immunoSEQ multiplex PCR, the repertoire was profiled, and TCRdb retains in-frame clones only, with some absent. The sample includes 200,000 to 250,000 clones, approximately 80% seen only once; the top ten take 7.8%. This receptor was identified in an elderly woman with COVID-19, enrolled during active disease. The chain carries TRBV11-2 and TRBJ1-2; D is uncertain. The sample consisted of peripheral blood. The DNA of the CDR3 is TGTGCCTCCAGCGGTAACTATGGCTACACCTTC. It specifies CASSGNYGYTF. The variable domain in full, with the rest retrieved from reference TRBV11-2 and TRBJ1-2, is EAGVAQSPRYKIIEKRQSVAFWCNPISGHATLYWYQQILGQGPKLLIQFQNNGVVDDSQLPKDRFSAERLKGVDSTLKIQPAKLEDSAVYLCASSGNYGYTFGSGTRLTVV.